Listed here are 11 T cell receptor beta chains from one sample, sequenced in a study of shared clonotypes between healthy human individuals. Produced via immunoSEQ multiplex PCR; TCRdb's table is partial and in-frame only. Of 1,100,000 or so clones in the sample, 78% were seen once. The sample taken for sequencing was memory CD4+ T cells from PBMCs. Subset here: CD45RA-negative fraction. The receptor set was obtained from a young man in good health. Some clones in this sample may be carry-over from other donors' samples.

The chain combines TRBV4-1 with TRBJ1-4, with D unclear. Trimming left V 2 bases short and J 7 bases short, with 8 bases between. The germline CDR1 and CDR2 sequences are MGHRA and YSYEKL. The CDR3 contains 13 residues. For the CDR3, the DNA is TGCGCCAGCAGCCAAAGTCCGGCTGAAAAACTGTTTTTT. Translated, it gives CASSQSPAEKLFF.

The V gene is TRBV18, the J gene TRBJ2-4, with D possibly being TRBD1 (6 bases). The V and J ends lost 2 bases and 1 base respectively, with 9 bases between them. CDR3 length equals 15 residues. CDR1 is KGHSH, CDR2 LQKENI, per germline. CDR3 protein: CASSPGGSAKNIQYF. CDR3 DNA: TGTGCCAGCTCACCAGGGGGCTCGGCCAAAAACATTCAGTACTTC.

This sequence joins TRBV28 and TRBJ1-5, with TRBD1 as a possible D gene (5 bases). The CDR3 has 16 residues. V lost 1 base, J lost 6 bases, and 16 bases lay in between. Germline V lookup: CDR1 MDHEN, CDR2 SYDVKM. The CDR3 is CASSLLAAGGFQPQHF. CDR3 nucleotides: TGTGCCAGCAGTTTATTGGCTGCGGGGGGGTTTCAGCCCCAGCATTTT.

DNA for the CDR3: TGTGCCAGCAGCTCCCCGGACAGGGGTGCGGATGGCTACACCTTC. Its protein product is CASSSPDRGADGYTF. The rearrangement joins TRBV7-9 to TRBJ1-2; 9 bases are shared with TRBD1. CDR3 length: 15 amino acids. After removal of 4 bases from V and 6 bases from J, the junction contained 9 bases not matched to a gene. The V gene's germline CDR1 is SEHNR and CDR2 FQNEAQ (reference sequence).

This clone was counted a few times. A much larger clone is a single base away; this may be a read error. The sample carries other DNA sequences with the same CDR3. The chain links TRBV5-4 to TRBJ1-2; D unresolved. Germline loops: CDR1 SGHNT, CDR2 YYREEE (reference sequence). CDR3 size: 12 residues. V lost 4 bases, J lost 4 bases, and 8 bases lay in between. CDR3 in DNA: TGTGCCAGCAGCCTGGAAACCTATGGCTACACCTTC. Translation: CASSLETYGYTF. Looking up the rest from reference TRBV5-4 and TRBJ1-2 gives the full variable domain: ETGVTQSPTHLIKTRGQQVTLRCSSQSGHNTVSWYQQALGQGPQFIFQYYREEENGRGNFPPRFSGLQFPNYSSELNVNALELDDSALYLCASSLETYGYTFGSGTRLTVV.

Here the CDR3 reads CASSLHREYGYTF. The DNA for the CDR3 is TGTGCCAGCAGCTTGCACAGGGAGTATGGCTACACCTTC. This chain links TRBV5-6 with TRBJ1-2; a possible D gene is TRBD1 (6 bases). Trimming took off 1 base at V and 5 bases at J, with 9 bases between the two ends. Germline CDR1 SGHDT, CDR2 YYEEEE. CDR3 length: 13 residues.

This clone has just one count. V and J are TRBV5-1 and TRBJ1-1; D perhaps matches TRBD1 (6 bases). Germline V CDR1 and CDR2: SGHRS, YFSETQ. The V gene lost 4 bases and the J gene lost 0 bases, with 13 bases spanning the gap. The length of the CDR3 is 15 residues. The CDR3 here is CASSASRDMNTEAFF. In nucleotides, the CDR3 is TGCGCCAGCAGCGCGAGCCGGGACATGAACACTGAAGCTTTCTTT.

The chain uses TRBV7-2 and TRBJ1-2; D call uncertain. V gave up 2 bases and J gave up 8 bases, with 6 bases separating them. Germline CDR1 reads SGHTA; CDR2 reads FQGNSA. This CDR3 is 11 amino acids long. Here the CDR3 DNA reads TGTGCCAGCAGCTTAAATCTCGGCTACACCTTC. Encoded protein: CASSLNLGYTF.

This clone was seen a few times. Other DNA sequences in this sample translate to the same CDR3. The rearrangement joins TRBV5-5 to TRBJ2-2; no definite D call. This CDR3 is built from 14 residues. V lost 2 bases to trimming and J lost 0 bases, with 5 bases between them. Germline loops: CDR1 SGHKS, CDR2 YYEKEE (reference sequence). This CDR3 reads CASSLGPNTGELFF. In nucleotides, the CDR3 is TGTGCCAGCAGCTTAGGTCCGAACACCGGGGAGCTGTTTTTT.

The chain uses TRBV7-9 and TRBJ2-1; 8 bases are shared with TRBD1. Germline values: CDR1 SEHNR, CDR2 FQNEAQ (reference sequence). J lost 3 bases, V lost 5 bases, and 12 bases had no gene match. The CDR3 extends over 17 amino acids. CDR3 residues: CASSQSPGQGSYNEQFF. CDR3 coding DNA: TGTGCCAGCAGCCAGAGCCCAGGACAGGGAAGCTACAATGAGCAGTTCTTC.

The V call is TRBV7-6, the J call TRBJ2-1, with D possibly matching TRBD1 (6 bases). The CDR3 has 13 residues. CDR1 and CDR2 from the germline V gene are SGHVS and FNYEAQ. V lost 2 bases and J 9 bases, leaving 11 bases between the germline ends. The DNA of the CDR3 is TGTGCCAGCAGCTTACGAAAAGGGGGTGAGCAGTTCTTC. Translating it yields CASSLRKGGEQFF.